These 22 T cell receptor beta chains originate from one sample sequenced in a study of CD8 T cells in Susac syndrome (dated by TCRdb to the late 2010s). The library was generated by the immunoSEQ multiplex PCR assay. RNA was extracted using the RNeasy kit, and about 0.45 to 1 microgram was reverse transcribed with random hexamers. Using fastp trimming at Q25 and MiXCR clonotype assembly, TCRdb reanalyzed the public sequencing data and kept in-frame beta chains. Entries that share a CDR3 protein sequence are merged under the most common genes and DNA. The sample includes some 150,000 distinct CDR3 sequences, with roughly 94% observed a single time. The ten largest clones add up to 0.075% to 0.09% of the sample. The sample taken for sequencing was CD4+ T cells from PBMCs. These receptors came from a human donor in good health.

The genes are TRBV20-1 and TRBJ2-7; TRBD1 is a possible D gene (5 bases). Germline-derived CDR1 and CDR2 are DFQATT and SNEGSKA (reference sequence). V was clipped by 3 bases and J by 0 bases, with 12 bases between them. This CDR3 has 14 residues. For the CDR3, the DNA is TGCAGTGCTAGCTTTTTGGGGCGCTCCTACGAGCAGTACTTC. Protein sequence: CSASFLGRSYEQYF.

The J gene is TRBJ1-1, the V gene TRBV29-1, with 9 bases lining up with TRBD1. The V and J ends lost 6 bases and 5 bases, in that order; junction bases with no gene match: 13. CDR3 length: 15 amino acids. Germline-derived CDR1 and CDR2 are SQVTM and ANQGSEA. Here the CDR3 DNA reads TGCAGCGTCCGCCTCCTGACAGGGGGAGGGACTGAAGCTTTCTTT. It translates to CSVRLLTGGGTEAFF.

Details on this clonotype: At one of its ends the junction is not consistent with the germline gene, which may arise from a read error. CDR3 region: CASSLDLIRGETQYF. CDR3 nucleotide sequence: TGTGCTAGCAGCTTAGACCTCATCAGGGGGGAGACCCAGTACTTC. This chain uses TRBV7-7 with TRBJ2-5; TRBD1 agrees at 7 bases. The CDR3 length is 15 residues. Germline CDR1 SSHAT, CDR2 FNYEAQ (reference sequence).

The V gene is TRBV29-1, the J gene TRBJ1-2; TRBD1 is a possible D gene (6 bases). V was trimmed by 7 bases and J by 4 bases, leaving 16 bases between them. The CDR3 contains 13 residues. Germline-derived CDR1 and CDR2 are SQVTM and ANQGSEA. The DNA of the CDR3 is TGCAGCGGGCAACAGGGCTGGGGCTATGGCTACACCTTC. Its translation: CSGQQGWGYGYTF.

The rearrangement links TRBV3-1 to TRBJ1-2, with 8 bases aligning to TRBD1. The ends lost 4 bases at V and 6 bases at J; junction bases unmatched: 16. CDR3 length equals 17 residues. Germline lookup yields CDR1 LGHDT and CDR2 YNNKEL (reference sequence). The CDR3 is CASSRSGTGATPDGYTF. The CDR3 nucleotides are TGTGCCAGCAGCCGTTCCGGGACAGGAGCCACGCCTGATGGCTACACCTTC.

The chain joins TRBV7-9 to TRBJ1-1, with no clear D. V was cut by 4 bases and J by 1 base, with 19 bases left in between. This CDR3 region has 17 residues. Germline loops: CDR1 SEHNR, CDR2 FQNEAQ (reference sequence). For the CDR3, the DNA is TGTGCCAGCAGCTCCCCGGCGAGCAGGCGTGGGAACACTGAAGCTTTCTTT. Its protein product is CASSSPASRRGNTEAFF.

The CDR3 protein is CATQRQGKGEAFF. The CDR3 DNA reads as TGTGCCACCCAAAGACAGGGTAAGGGTGAAGCTTTCTTT. The gene calls are TRBV10-3 and TRBJ1-1, with 7 positions matching TRBD1. The length of the CDR3 is 13 residues. Losses at the gene ends were 10 bases for V and 7 bases for J; bases not matched to a gene: 12. The V gene's germline CDR1 is ENHRY and CDR2 SYGVKD.

The table lists this clonotype with a few counts. The V call is TRBV7-2, the J call TRBJ2-7; 7 bases agree with TRBD2. The CDR3 spans 15 residues. Germline V gene sequence: CDR1 SGHTA, CDR2 FQGNSA. The junction had 9 bases not matched to a gene; V was cut back by 5 bases and J by 2 bases. The DNA for the CDR3 is TGTGCCAGCAGCCCATCTCTAGCGGAAACCTACGAGCAGTACTTC. Its protein is CASSPSLAETYEQYF.

The chain employs TRBV5-1 and TRBJ1-2; a weak D match, TRBD1 (5 bases). There are 12 residues in the CDR3. Germline V gene sequence: CDR1 SGHRS, CDR2 YFSETQ. Trimming removed 0 bases at V and 6 bases at J, with 6 bases between. The CDR3 loop reads CASSLVGDGYTF. CDR3 in DNA: TGCGCCAGCAGCTTGGTAGGGGATGGCTACACCTTC.

The gene calls are TRBV12-5 and TRBJ1-5; D unclear. The germline V gene encodes CDR1 LGHNT and CDR2 FRNRAP. The V gene lost 9 bases and the J gene lost 6 bases, with 18 bases spanning the gap. The length of the CDR3 is 14 residues. CDR3 DNA sequence: TGTGCTAGCACTAAGGAGCTTACCGGTCAGCCCCAGCATTTT. Protein: CASTKELTGQPQHF.

This sequence joins TRBV29-1 and TRBJ2-6; 10 bases fit TRBD1. V trimming: 7 bases; J trimming: 1 base; junction bases outside the gene matches: 7. Germline V gene sequence: CDR1 SQVTM, CDR2 ANQGSEA. The CDR3 runs 16 residues. The CDR3 sequence: CSAPTGGSSGANVLTF. In DNA, the CDR3 is TGCAGCGCCCCGACAGGGGGCTCTTCTGGGGCCAACGTCCTGACTTTC.

The rearrangement uses TRBV12-3 or TRBV12-4 and TRBJ2-2; a possible D gene is TRBD2 (5 bases). Trimming stripped 6 bases from V and 3 bases from J, with 11 bases between. The CDR3 runs to 14 residues. CDR3 region: CASRFGLDTGELFF. The CDR3 DNA sequence: TGTGCCAGCAGGTTCGGACTGGACACCGGGGAGCTGTTTTTT.

V is TRBV5-1 and J is TRBJ1-1; TRBD1 might be the D (6 bases). This CDR3 has 13 amino acids. Germline V gives CDR1 SGHRS, CDR2 YFSETQ. V lost 4 bases, J lost 5 bases, and 12 bases lay in between. The CDR3 spells CASSADRKTEAFF. CDR3 coding DNA: TGCGCCAGCAGCGCTGACAGGAAGACTGAAGCTTTCTTT. The full variable domain, in which reference TRBV5-1 and TRBJ1-1 provide the parts outside the CDR3, is KAGVTQTPRYLIKTRGQQVTLSCSPISGHRSVSWYQQTPGQGLQFLFEYFSETQRNKGNFPGRFSGRQFSNSRSEMNVSTLELGDSALYLCASSADRKTEAFFGQGTRLTVV.

This clonotype has only one observation. The chain links TRBV3-1 to TRBJ2-1; 11 bases fit TRBD2. V was clipped by 3 bases and J by 10 bases; unmatched bases: 8. This CDR3 contains 15 residues. Germline V lookup: CDR1 LGHDT, CDR2 YNNKEL (reference sequence). For the CDR3, the DNA is TGTGCCAGCAGCCATCTAGCGGGAGGAGTAGGAGAGCAGTTCTTC. Translated: CASSHLAGGVGEQFF.

The chain carries TRBV7-9 and TRBJ2-1, with 7 bases matching TRBD1. The CDR3 is 15 residues long. V lost 2 bases to trimming and J lost 9 bases; unmatched junction nucleotides: 10. Germline values: CDR1 SEHNR, CDR2 FQNEAQ (reference sequence). This CDR3 reads CASSLPQGIMGEQFF. The CDR3, as DNA: TGTGCCAGCAGCTTACCACAGGGGATCATGGGTGAGCAGTTCTTC.

The chain couples TRBV5-4 to TRBJ1-1, with TRBD1 matching 10 bases. This CDR3 spans 19 amino acids. V lost 3 bases and J lost 1; bases outside the gene matches: 15. CDR1 and CDR2 (germline): SGHNT, YYREEE (reference sequence). The CDR3 sequence: CASSSGQGKLVGPNTEAFF. CDR3 nucleotides: TGTGCCAGCAGCTCGGGACAGGGGAAGTTAGTTGGACCGAACACTGAAGCTTTCTTT.

This clonotype was observed once. The chain employs TRBV4-1 and TRBJ2-3, with 9 bases fitting TRBD2. The CDR3 runs to 16 residues. Trimming at V came to 3 bases and at J to 1 base, leaving 5 bases not matched to a gene. Germline assignment: CDR1 MGHRA and CDR2 YSYEKL. CDR3 residues: CASSQREGRRTDTQYF. For the CDR3, the DNA is TGCGCCAGCAGCCAGCGGGAGGGCCGGCGCACAGATACGCAGTATTTT.

This clonotype was recorded only once. The chain has TRBV10-3 and TRBJ2-5, with D maybe TRBD2 (6 bases). In germline, CDR1 is ENHRY, CDR2 SYGVKD. The CDR3 runs to 13 residues. Trimming took off 8 bases at V and 2 bases at J, with 12 bases between the two ends. CDR3 DNA: TGTGCCATCTCCTGGGGGGTACAAGAGACCCAGTACTTC. Translation gives CAISWGVQETQYF.

J is TRBJ2-7 and V is TRBV5-1, with D possibly TRBD1 on 6 matching bases. Trimming took 4 bases from V and 2 from J, leaving 10 bases between them. The CDR3 covers 13 residues. Germline V lookup: CDR1 SGHRS, CDR2 YFSETQ. The CDR3 DNA reads TGCGCCAGCAGCCAACAGGGTGCCTACGAGCAGTACTTC. It codes for CASSQQGAYEQYF.

This chain connects TRBV28 to TRBJ2-5; 9 positions match TRBD2. From germline, CDR1 is MDHEN and CDR2 SYDVKM. J was trimmed by 6 bases and V by 6 bases; bases with no gene match: 8. The CDR3 length is 14 residues. The CDR3 DNA follows: TGTGCCAGCAGCCGCGGGGGGGCGGAAAAGACCCAGTACTTC. Residues: CASSRGGAEKTQYF.

The CDR3 loop reads CASSQARTGDGYTF. CDR3 DNA sequence: TGTGCCAGCAGCCAAGCAAGGACAGGGGACGGCTACACCTTC. This rearrangement joins TRBV4-2 to TRBJ1-2; TRBD1 matches at 9 bases. The CDR3 totals 14 residues. Per the germline V gene, CDR1 is LGHNA and CDR2 is YNFKEQ. With 1 base clipped from V and 8 bases from J, the junction kept 5 bases outside the gene matches.

In this sample, this clonotype turned up once. The rearrangement joins TRBV7-9 to TRBJ2-5; TRBD1 agrees at 12 bases. The ends lost 0 bases at V and 2 bases at J; junction bases unmatched: 4. The V gene's germline CDR1 is SEHNR and CDR2 FQNEAQ (reference sequence). The CDR3 is made up of 17 amino acids. The CDR3 DNA sequence: TGTGCCAGCAGCTTAGCGGGGACAGGGGGCTGGCAAGAGACCCAGTACTTC. Protein: CASSLAGTGGWQETQYF.